This T cell receptor beta chain derives from a study of shared clonotypes between healthy human individuals. Details on this clone: The antigen remains undetermined.

The CDR3 contains 16 residues. Germline CDR1 SGHTA, CDR2 FQGNSA. V gave up 5 bases and J gave up 1 base, with 15 bases separating them. General observations from the study: Researchers sampled only blood; tissue repertoires likely differ. Generation of non-shared clonotypes was less probable than generation of clonotypes shared by all four donors. Measured sharing among donors was expected to vary with sequencing depth.

Original data processing: Junction-only sequences without quality scores were provided by ImmunoSEQ, so filtering was different. Measured with immunoSEQ multiplex PCR; TCRdb has only the in-frame clones, and not every one. The D gene and trimming were derived from the DNA, and the V and J assignments and clone size from that table. The sample shows millions of clones, 85% to 95% of them seen only once. CD8 cells classed as naive were CD45RO-negative and positively selected for CCR7, excluding terminally differentiated effector memory CD45RA+ cells. The chain recombines TRBV7-2 with TRBJ1-5, with D perhaps TRBD1 (6 bases). The sample consisted of naive CD8+ T cells from PBMCs. The sequence was obtained from a man aged 18-30 years in good health. Some clones in this sample may be carry-over from other donors' samples. CDR3 amino acids: CASSLSGTLSNQPQHF. CDR3 bases: TGTGCCAGCAGCCTATCCGGGACATTAAGCAATCAGCCCCAGCATTTT. Full variable domain (remainder filled in from reference TRBV7-2 and TRBJ1-5): GAGVSQSPSNKVTEKGKDVELRCDPISGHTALYWYRQSLGQGLEFLIYFQGNSAPDKSGLPSDRFSAERTGGSVSTLTIQRTQQEDSAVYLCASSLSGTLSNQPQHFGDGTRLSIL.